A selection of T cell receptor beta chains follows, all from one sample in a study of T cells in Graves' hyperthyroidism and ophthalmopathy. TCRdb redid the calling of the multiplex PCR reads with MiXCR, one entry per CDR3 protein. In the table there are about 300,000 distinct CDR3 sequences, roughly 18% of which are singletons. Sequences were obtained from blood. The source is a man aged 45 to 65 with Graves' ophthalmopathy. Each CDR3 is given with its conserved first and last residue. The D gene is left open where the match is weak. Size is stated for part of the rows, as once, few or many counts, or as a class when the clone is expanded.

CDR3aa	CDR3nt	v_gene	abundance	j_gene	d_gene
CASSLMTGMGTGELFF	TGTGCCAGCAGCTTAATGACGGGGATGGGAACCGGGGAGCTGTTTTTT	TRBV7-2	NA	TRBJ2-2	NA
CASSITGTGGYGYTF	TGTGCCAGCAGCATAACCGGGACAGGGGGCTATGGCTACACCTTC	TRBV6-1	few	TRBJ1-2	TRBD1
CASSLGGREGRSEQYF	TGTGCCAGCAGCTTAGGCGGACGGGAGGGCCGGTCCGAGCAGTACTTC	TRBV7-3	NA	TRBJ2-7	TRBD2
CASSPLAGDTYNEQFF	TGTGCCAGCAGCCCACTAGCGGGAGACACCTACAATGAGCAGTTCTTC	TRBV3-1	few	TRBJ2-1	TRBD2
CASSSGLAGVGETQYF	TGCGCCAGCAGCTCCGGACTAGCGGGAGTAGGGGAGACCCAGTACTTC	TRBV7-9	NA	TRBJ2-5	TRBD2
CASSLATDRTYGYTF	TGCGCCAGCAGCTTGGCAACCGACAGGACCTATGGCTACACCTTC	TRBV5-1	many	TRBJ1-2	NA
CAWRTSGISYNEQFF	TGTGCCTGGAGGACTAGCGGGATCTCCTACAATGAGCAGTTCTTC	TRBV30	NA	TRBJ2-1	TRBD2
CASSAHGSGRPGTDTQYF	TGTGCCAGCAGCGCCCACGGAAGCGGGAGACCGGGGACAGATACGCAGTATTTT	TRBV9	few	TRBJ2-3	TRBD2
CASSSGSLADSSVSSGNTIYF	TGCGCCAGCAGCTCGGGTAGTTTAGCGGATTCCTCTGTCAGCTCTGGAAACACCATATATTTT	TRBV5-1	NA	TRBJ1-3	NA
CASSLVGGVGYGYTF	TGTGCCAGCAGTTTAGTGGGAGGGGTCGGCTATGGCTACACCTTC	TRBV27	few	TRBJ1-2	NA
CASSLVGRDGYGYTF	TGTGCCAGCAGCCTAGTTGGCAGGGACGGCTATGGCTACACCTTC	TRBV13	many	TRBJ1-2	NA
CASSLTGTSGSQETQYF	TGTGCCAGCAGCCTTACCGGGACTAGCGGGAGCCAAGAGACCCAGTACTTC	TRBV7-9	NA	TRBJ2-5	TRBD2
CASSLDGPFRISTQYF	TGCGCCAGCAGCTTGGACGGGCCCTTTCGGATAAGTACGCAGTATTTT	TRBV5-1	many	TRBJ2-3	NA